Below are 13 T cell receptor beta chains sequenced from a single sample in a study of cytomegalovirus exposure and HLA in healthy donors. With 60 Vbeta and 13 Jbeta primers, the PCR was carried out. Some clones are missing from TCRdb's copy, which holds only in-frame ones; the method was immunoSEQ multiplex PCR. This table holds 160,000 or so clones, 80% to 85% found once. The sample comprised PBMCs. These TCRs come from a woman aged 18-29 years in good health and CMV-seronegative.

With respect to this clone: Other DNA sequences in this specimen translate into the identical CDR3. CDR3 in amino acids: CSVGGGNTEAFF. The CDR3, as DNA: TGCAGCGTTGGAGGTGGGAACACTGAAGCTTTCTTT. V usage is TRBV29-1 and J usage is TRBJ1-1; D is unclear. The V end was cut by 4 bases, the J end by 1 base, with 7 bases between. CDR3 length equals 12 residues. CDR1 is SQVTM, CDR2 ANQGSEA, per germline.

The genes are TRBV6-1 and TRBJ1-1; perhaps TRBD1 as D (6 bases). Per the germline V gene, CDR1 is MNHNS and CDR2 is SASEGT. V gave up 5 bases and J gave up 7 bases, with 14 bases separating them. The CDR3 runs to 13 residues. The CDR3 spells CASSYQGWDEAFF. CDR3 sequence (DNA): TGTGCCAGCAGTTATCAGGGGTGGGATGAAGCTTTCTTT.

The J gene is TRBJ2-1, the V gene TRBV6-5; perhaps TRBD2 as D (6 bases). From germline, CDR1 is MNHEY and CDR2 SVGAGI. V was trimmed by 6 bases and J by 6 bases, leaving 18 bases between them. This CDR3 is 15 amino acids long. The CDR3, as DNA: TGTGCCAGCAGCCGCGGGGTTGGCCCCACCAATGAGCAGTTCTTC. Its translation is CASSRGVGPTNEQFF.

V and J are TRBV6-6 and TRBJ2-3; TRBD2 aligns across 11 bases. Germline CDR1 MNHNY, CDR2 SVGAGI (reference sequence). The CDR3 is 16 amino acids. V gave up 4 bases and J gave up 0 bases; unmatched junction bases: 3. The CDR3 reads CASSSGTSGSTDTQYF. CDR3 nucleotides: TGTGCCAGCAGTTCCGGGACTAGCGGTAGCACAGATACGCAGTATTTT.

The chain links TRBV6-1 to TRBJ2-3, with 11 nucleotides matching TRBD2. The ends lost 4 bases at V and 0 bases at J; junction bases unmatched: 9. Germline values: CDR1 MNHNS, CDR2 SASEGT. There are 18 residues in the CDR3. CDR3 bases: TGTGCCAGCAGTGTATTTGGGGCTAGCGGGGGGAGCACAGATACGCAGTATTTT. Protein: CASSVFGASGGSTDTQYF.

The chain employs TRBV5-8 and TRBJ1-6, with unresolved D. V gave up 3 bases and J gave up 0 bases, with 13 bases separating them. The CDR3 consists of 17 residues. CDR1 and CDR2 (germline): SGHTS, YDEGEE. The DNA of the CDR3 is TGTGCCAGCAGCTACTCGAGCGGGAGCTCCTATAATTCACCCCTCCACTTT. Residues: CASSYSSGSSYNSPLHF.

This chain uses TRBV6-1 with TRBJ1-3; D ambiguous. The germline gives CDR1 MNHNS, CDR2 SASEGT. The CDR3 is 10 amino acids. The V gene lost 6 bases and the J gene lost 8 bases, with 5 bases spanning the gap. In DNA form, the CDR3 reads TGTGCCAGCAGAGAGTACACCATATATTTT. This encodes CASREYTIYF.

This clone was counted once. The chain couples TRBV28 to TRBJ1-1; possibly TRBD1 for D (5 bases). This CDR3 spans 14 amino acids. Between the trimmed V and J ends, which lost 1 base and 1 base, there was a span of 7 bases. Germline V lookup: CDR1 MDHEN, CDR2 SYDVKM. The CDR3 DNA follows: TGTGCCAGCAGTTTATACGGGGGGAACACTGAAGCTTTCTTT. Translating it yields CASSLYGGNTEAFF.

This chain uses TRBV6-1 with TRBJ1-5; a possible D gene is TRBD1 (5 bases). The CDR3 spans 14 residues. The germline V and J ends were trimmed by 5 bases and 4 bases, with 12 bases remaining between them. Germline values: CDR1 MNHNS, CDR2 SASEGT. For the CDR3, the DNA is TGTGCCAGCAGTACAGGCCTCTTGAATCAGCCCCAGCATTTT. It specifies CASSTGLLNQPQHF.

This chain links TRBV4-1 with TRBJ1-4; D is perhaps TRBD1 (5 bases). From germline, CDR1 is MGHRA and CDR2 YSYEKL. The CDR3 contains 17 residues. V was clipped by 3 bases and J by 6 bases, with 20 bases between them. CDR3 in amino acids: CASSQVPTRQRDEKLFF. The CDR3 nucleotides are TGCGCCAGCAGCCAGGTACCGACGCGACAGCGAGATGAAAAACTGTTTTTT.

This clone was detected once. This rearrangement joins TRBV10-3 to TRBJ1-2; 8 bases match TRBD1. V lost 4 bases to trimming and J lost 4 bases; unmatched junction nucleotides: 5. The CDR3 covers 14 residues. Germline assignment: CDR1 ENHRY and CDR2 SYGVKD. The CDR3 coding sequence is TGTGCCATCAGTGCAGCAGGGGGCGCCTATGGCTACACCTTC. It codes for CAISAAGGAYGYTF.

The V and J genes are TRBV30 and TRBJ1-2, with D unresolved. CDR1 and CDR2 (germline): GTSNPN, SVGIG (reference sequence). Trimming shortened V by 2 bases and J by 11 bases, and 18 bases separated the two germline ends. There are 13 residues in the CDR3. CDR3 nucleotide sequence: TGTGCCTGGAGTTCGGCACCCACGACTTCGTACACCTTC. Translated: CAWSSAPTTSYTF.

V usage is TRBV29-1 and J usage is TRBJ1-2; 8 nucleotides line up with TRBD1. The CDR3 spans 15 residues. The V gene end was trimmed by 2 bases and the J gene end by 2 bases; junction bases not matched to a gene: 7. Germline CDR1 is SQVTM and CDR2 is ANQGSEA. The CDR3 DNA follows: TGCAGCGTTGAATTTGGGACAGGCGAAAACTATGGCTACACCTTC. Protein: CSVEFGTGENYGYTF.